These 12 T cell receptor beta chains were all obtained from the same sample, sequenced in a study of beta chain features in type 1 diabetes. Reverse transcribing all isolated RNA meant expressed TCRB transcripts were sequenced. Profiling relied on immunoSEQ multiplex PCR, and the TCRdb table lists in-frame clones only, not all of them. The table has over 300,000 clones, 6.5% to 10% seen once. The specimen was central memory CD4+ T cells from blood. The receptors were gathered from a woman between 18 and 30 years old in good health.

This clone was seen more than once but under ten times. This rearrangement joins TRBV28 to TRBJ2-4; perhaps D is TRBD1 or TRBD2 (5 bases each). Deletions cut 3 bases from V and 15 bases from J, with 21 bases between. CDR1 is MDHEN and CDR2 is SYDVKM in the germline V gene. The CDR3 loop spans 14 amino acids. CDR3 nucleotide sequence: TGTGCCAGCAGTTTTGCCAGGGCAGGAGGTACCCCGTACTTC. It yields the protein CASSFARAGGTPYF.

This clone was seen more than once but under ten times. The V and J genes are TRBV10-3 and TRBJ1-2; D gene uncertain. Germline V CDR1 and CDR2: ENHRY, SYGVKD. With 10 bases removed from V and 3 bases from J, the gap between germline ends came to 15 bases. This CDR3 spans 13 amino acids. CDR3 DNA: TGTGCCACTCGCCTCCCGGACGACTATGGCTACACCTTC. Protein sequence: CATRLPDDYGYTF.

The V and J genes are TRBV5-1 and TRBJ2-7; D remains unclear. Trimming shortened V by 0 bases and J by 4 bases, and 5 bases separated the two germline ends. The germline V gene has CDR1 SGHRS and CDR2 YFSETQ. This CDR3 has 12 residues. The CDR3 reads CASSLDGYEQYF. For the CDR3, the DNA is TGCGCCAGCAGCTTGGACGGATACGAGCAGTACTTC.

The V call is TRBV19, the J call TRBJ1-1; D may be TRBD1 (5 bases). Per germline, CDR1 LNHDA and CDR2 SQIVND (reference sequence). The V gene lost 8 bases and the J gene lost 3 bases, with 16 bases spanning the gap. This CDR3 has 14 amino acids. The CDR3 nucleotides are TGTGCCAGTCGGAACCGGGCGACAGACACTGAAGCTTTCTTT. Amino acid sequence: CASRNRATDTEAFF.

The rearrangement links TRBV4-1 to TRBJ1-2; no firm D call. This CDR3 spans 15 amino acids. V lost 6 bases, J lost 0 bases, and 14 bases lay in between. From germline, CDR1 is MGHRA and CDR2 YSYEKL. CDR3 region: CASSLRREPNYGYTF. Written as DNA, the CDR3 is TGCGCCAGCAGTCTGAGGCGGGAACCTAACTATGGCTACACCTTC.

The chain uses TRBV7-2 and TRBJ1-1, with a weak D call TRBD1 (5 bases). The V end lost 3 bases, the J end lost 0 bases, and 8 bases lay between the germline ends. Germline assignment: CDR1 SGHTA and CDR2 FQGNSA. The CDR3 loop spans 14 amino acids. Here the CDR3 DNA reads TGTGCCAGCAGCTTGACAGCTTTGAACACTGAAGCTTTCTTT. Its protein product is CASSLTALNTEAFF.

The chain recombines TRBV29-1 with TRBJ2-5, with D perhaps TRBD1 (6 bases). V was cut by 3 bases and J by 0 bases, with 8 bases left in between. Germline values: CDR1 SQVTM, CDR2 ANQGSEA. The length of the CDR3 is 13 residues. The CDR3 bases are TGCAGCGTTGAGGACAGCAACCAAGAGACCCAGTACTTC. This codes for CSVEDSNQETQYF. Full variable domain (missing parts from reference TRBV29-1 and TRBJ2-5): SAVISQKPSRDICQRGTSLTIQCQVDSQVTMMFWYRQQPGQSLTLIATANQGSEATYESGFVIDKFPISRPNLTFSTLTVSNMSPEDSSIYLCSVEDSNQETQYFGPGTRLLVL.

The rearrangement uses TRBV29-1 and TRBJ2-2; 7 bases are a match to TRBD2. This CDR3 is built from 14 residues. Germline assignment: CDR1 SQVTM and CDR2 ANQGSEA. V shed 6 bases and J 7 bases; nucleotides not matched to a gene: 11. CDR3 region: CSVRSGGRSGELFF. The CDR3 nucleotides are TGCAGCGTGCGATCGGGGGGTAGGAGCGGGGAGCTGTTTTTT.

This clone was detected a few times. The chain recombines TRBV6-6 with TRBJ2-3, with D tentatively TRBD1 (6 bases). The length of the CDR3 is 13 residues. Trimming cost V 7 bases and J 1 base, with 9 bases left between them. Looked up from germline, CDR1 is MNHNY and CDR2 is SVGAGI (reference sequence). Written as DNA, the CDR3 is TGTGCCAGCAACCGACAGGGCACAGATACGCAGTATTTT. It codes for CASNRQGTDTQYF.

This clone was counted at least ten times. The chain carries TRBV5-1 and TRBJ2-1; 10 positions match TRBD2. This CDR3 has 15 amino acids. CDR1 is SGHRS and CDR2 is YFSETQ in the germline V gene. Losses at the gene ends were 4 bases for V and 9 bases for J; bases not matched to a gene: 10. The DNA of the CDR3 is TGCGCCAGCAGCCTACTAGCGGGACAAGGAGCTGAGCAGTTCTTC. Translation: CASSLLAGQGAEQFF.

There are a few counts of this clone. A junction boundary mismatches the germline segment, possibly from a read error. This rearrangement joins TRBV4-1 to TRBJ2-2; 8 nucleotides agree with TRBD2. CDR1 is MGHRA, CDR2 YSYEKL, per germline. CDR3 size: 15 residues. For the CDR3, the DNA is TGTGCCAGCAGCCAAGCGGGAGAGAACACCGGGGAGCTGTTTTTT. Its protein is CASSQAGENTGELFF.

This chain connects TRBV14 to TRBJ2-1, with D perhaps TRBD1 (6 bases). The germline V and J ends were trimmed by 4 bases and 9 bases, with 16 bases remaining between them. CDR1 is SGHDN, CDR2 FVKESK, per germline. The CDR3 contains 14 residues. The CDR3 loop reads CASSPWQGTVEQFF. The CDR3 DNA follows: TGTGCCAGCAGCCCATGGCAGGGGACGGTTGAGCAGTTCTTC.